This TCR beta chain derives from a study of CD8 T cells in ankylosing spondylitis. V shed 3 bases, J shed 2 bases, and the junction held 6 bases outside the gene matches. CDR1 and CDR2 from the germline V gene are SGDLS and YYNGEE. The CDR3 extends over 16 amino acids. This clonotype was seen repeatedly, ten times or more. What it recognizes is unknown. Via MiXCR, TCRdb re-called the 5' RACE reads, giving one row per CDR3 protein. The data show 200,000 to 250,000 distinct CDR3 sequences, 7.3% seen once. Study outcomes and limitations: About 8 highly homologous variants made up a TCR beta motif, and this motif appeared characteristic of ankylosing spondylitis blood.

The sequence derives from a male donor with ankylosing spondylitis. Material for sequencing was blood, either unsorted or a sorted T cell fraction (not recorded which). This chain uses TRBV9 with TRBJ2-4; 9 bases align to TRBD2. As DNA, the CDR3 is TGTGCCAGCAGCGCGAACCCTAGCGGGACCAAAAACATTCAGTACTTC. It encodes CASSANPSGTKNIQYF. The full variable domain, its missing parts supplied by reference TRBV9 and TRBJ2-4, is DSGVTQTPKHLITATGQRVTLRCSPRSGDLSVYWYQQSLDQGLQFLIQYYNGEERAKGNILERFSAQQFPDLHSELNLSSLELGDSALYFCASSANPSGTKNIQYFGAGTRLSVL.